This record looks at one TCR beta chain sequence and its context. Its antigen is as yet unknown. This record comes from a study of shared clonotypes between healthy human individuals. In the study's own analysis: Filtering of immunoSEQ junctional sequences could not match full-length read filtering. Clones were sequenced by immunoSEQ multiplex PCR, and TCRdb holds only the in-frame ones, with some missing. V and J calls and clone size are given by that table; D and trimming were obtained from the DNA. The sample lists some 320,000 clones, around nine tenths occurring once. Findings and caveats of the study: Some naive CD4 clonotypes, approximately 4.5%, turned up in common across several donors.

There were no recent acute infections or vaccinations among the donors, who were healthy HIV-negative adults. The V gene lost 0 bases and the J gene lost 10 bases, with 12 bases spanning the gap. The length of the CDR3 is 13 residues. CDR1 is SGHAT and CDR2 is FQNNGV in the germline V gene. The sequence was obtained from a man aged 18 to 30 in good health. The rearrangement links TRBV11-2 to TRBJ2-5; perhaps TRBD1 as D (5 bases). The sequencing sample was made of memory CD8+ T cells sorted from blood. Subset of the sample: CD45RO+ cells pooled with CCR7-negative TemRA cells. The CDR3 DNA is TGTGCCAGCAGCTTAGATCTGACAAGGGGCCAGTACTTC. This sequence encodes CASSLDLTRGQYF.